The sequence of this TCR beta chain was determined in a study of T cells in Graves' hyperthyroidism and ophthalmopathy. Findings and limits, study-wide: Ophthalmopathy and stable hyperthyroidism were told apart by a 13 V-J model.

This clonotype was recorded a few times. Its antigen is unidentified. Germline CDR1 reads MNHEY; CDR2 reads SMNVEV (reference sequence). J was trimmed by 3 bases and V by 7 bases; bases with no gene match: 12. This CDR3 is built from 15 residues. RNA transcripts were the template for amplifying TCR beta CDR3 regions. An initial round of RT-PCR targeting the TCR CDR3 relied on the HTBI primer set. TCRdb reprocessed the multiplex PCR reads with MiXCR, giving one entry per CDR3 protein. Of about 500,000 distinct CDR3 sequences in the sample, about 16% were seen once. Sequences were obtained from blood. V is TRBV27 and J is TRBJ2-7; TRBD2 agrees at 7 bases. The TCR sequence derives from a woman aged 25 to 45 with Graves' ophthalmopathy. The CDR3 sequence: CASTTVGGRYYEQYF. CDR3 bases: TGTGCCAGCACCACCGTCGGCGGGAGATACTACGAGCAGTACTTC.